A selection of T cell receptor beta chains follows, all from one sample in a study of T-cell memory formation after mild COVID-19. TCRdb re-derived calls from the 5' RACE reads in MiXCR, one entry per CDR3 protein. The data contain 450,000 or so distinct CDR3 sequences, roughly 20% of them seen just once; the ten biggest clones take up 7.5% to 9.5%. Specimen: PBMCs or a T cell subset sorted from them (not recorded which). These receptors were taken from an adult woman who had mild COVID-19 (a few samples of this study predate the infection). Cell type and time point are not known. The CDR3 runs from the conserved cysteine through the conserved F or W. D genes are given only for firm matches. Expanded clones get a size class; other rows say once, few or many, or leave the size out.

>TRBV6-2/TRBV6-3|TRBJ2-5|.|few
CASNWRSETQYF
TGTGCCAGCAATTGGAGGTCAGAGACCCAGTACTTC
>TRBV12-3/TRBV12-4|TRBJ1-1|.|few
CASSVGHRTTEAFF
TGTGCCAGCAGTGTTGGACATCGGACCACTGAAGCTTTCTTT
>TRBV7-2|TRBJ2-7|TRBD2|.
CASSTLTSGKYEQYF
TGTGCCAGCAGCACACTGACTAGCGGAAAGTACGAGCAGTACTTC
>TRBV24-1|TRBJ2-3|.|.
CATSDLQGPDTQYF
TGTGCCACCAGTGATTTGCAAGGGCCAGATACGCAGTATTTT
>TRBV6-6|TRBJ2-3|.|.
CASLRSGRTDTQYF
TGTGCCAGTTTACGAAGCGGACGCACAGATACGCAGTATTTT
>TRBV9|TRBJ1-2|.|few
CASSVSGGQGNYGYTF
TGTGCCAGCAGCGTAAGTGGCGGGCAGGGGAACTATGGCTACACCTTC
>TRBV5-6|TRBJ1-4|.|.
CASSLGSGRANEKLFF
TGTGCCAGCAGCCTGGGTTCGGGCAGGGCGAATGAAAAACTGTTTTTT
>TRBV2|TRBJ2-7|.|few
CASRQQSTLYEQYF
TGTGCCAGTAGACAGCAATCCACACTCTACGAGCAGTACTTC
>TRBV5-1|TRBJ2-1|TRBD2|.
CASSLSASGGAVDEQFF
TGCGCCAGCAGCTTGAGTGCTAGCGGGGGGGCGGTGGATGAGCAGTTCTTC
>TRBV3-1|TRBJ2-7|TRBD2|few
CASSPPGGTLAEQYF
TGTGCCAGCAGCCCACCGGGGGGGACCCTCGCCGAGCAGTACTTC
>TRBV18|TRBJ1-2|TRBD1|.
CASSPQGADYGYTF
TGTGCCAGCTCACCACAGGGGGCGGACTATGGCTACACCTTC
>TRBV13|TRBJ2-3|TRBD1|few
CASSYNRGRDTQYF
TGTGCCAGCAGCTATAACAGGGGACGGGATACGCAGTATTTT
>TRBV6-5|TRBJ2-7|.|.
CASSYSAGRPSVALNF
TGTGCCAGCAGTTACTCGGCCGGTAGGCCCTCAGTAGCCCTGAACTTC
>TRBV6-5|TRBJ2-7|TRBD2|.
CASRRPGLALYEQYF
TGTGCCAGCAGACGTCCGGGACTAGCCCTCTACGAGCAGTACTTC
>TRBV5-1|TRBJ2-2|.|.
CASSLESRGAGELFF
TGCGCCAGCAGCTTGGAGTCTAGGGGCGCCGGGGAGCTGTTTTTT
>TRBV21-1|TRBJ1-1|.|.
CASSKASPGRKAFF
TGTGCCAGCAGCAAAGCCTCCCCAGGAAGGAAAGCTTTCTTT
>TRBV27|TRBJ2-7|.|few
CASSLYSGSSYEQYF
TGTGCCAGCAGTTTATACTCCGGCAGCTCCTACGAGCAGTACTTC
>TRBV5-1|TRBJ2-5|TRBD2|many
CASSSFFGGSQETQYF
TGCGCCAGCAGCTCTTTCTTCGGCGGGAGCCAAGAGACCCAGTACTTC
>TRBV29-1|TRBJ2-3|TRBD2|.
CSVEGAGGPGDTQYF
TGCAGCGTTGAAGGAGCGGGGGGGCCGGGAGATACGCAGTATTTT
>TRBV18|TRBJ1-3|.|.
CASSRDLSGNTIYF
TGTGCCAGCTCACGGGACCTCTCTGGAAACACCATATATTTT